Listed below are T cell receptor beta chains from one sample, sequenced in a study of blood T cell repertoires in COVID-19. Data came from immunoSEQ multiplex PCR; TCRdb stores just in-frame clones and leaves some out. The sample carries approximately 150,000 clones, 88% recorded once. Sequencing was done on a sample of peripheral blood. The receptors shown here come from a man aged 55 to 69 with active or convalescent COVID-19. Each CDR3 is given without its conserved first and last residue.

CDR3aa: ASRTTGKGPTEAF
v_gene: TRBV6-5
len: 13

CDR3aa: ATKDRGGKNIQY
v_gene: TRBV19
len: 12

CDR3aa: ASSSLSGLAGGPDTQY
v_gene: TRBV7-3
len: 16

CDR3aa: ASSLSTPGPGNTIY
v_gene: TRBV27
len: 14

CDR3aa: ASSLWQMNTEAF
v_gene: TRBV28
len: 12

CDR3aa: ATSREAGMNSNQPQH
v_gene: TRBV15
len: 15

CDR3aa: ASSEEQLQATEAF
v_gene: TRBV2
len: 13

CDR3aa: ASTWGLPAGDTQY
v_gene: TRBV5-6
len: 13

CDR3aa: ASSIVPGWSTEAF
v_gene: TRBV19
len: 13

CDR3aa: ASSLQGLQGADTQY
v_gene: TRBV18
len: 14

CDR3aa: ASSSGTPGLRDQPQH
v_gene: TRBV27
len: 15

CDR3aa: ASSLEQGAKNIQY
v_gene: TRBV5-6
len: 13

CDR3aa: ASSSWTRGKETQY
v_gene: TRBV28
len: 13

CDR3aa: ASSLVPSTDTQY
v_gene: TRBV7-2
len: 12

CDR3aa: ASSDPDDRGAF
v_gene: TRBV19
len: 11

CDR3aa: ASTPGAGDEQY
v_gene: TRBV2
len: 11

CDR3aa: ASSLRQGALGYT
v_gene: TRBV27
len: 12

CDR3aa: ASSPGGANEQY
v_gene: TRBV21-1
len: 11

CDR3aa: ASSTRDAGELF
v_gene: TRBV28
len: 11

CDR3aa: SVPGLAAYNEQF
v_gene: TRBV29-1
len: 12

CDR3aa: ASSQDRDYGYT
v_gene: TRBV2
len: 11

CDR3aa: ATSREMREEQF
v_gene: TRBV15
len: 11

CDR3aa: ASSPDKGVYNEQF
v_gene: TRBV9
len: 13

CDR3aa: ASSTTSGRAVGGELF
v_gene: TRBV19
len: 15

CDR3aa: ASSQTTGGFNSPLH
v_gene: TRBV14
len: 14

CDR3aa: SVEASGSFIYNEQF
v_gene: TRBV29-1
len: 14

CDR3aa: ASSSRDKTNTEAF
v_gene: TRBV3-1/TRBV3-2
len: 13

CDR3aa: ASSLSNSGRAEQF
v_gene: TRBV27
len: 13

CDR3aa: ASSPTGTGDYGYT
v_gene: TRBV28
len: 13

CDR3aa: ASSVARTDTQY
v_gene: TRBV9
len: 11

CDR3aa: SVAQGAGELF
v_gene: TRBV29-1
len: 10

CDR3aa: ASSLVTSGQGEF
v_gene: TRBV5-5
len: 12

CDR3aa: ASSSTGHLSGNTIY
v_gene: TRBV3-1/TRBV3-2
len: 14

CDR3aa: ASSLAAAVNGNTIY
v_gene: TRBV11-2
len: 14

CDR3aa: ASSFEAGPNEKLF
v_gene: TRBV4-3
len: 13

CDR3aa: ASSRSGRGTYNEQF
v_gene: TRBV3-1/TRBV3-2
len: 14

CDR3aa: ASSVTDRDSEQY
v_gene: TRBV9
len: 12

CDR3aa: ASSLALAGGETEAF
v_gene: TRBV5-1
len: 14

CDR3aa: ASSPSPENTEAF
v_gene: TRBV5-4
len: 12

CDR3aa: AISDPGSDSPLH
v_gene: TRBV10-3
len: 12

CDR3aa: ASSFTSGRTTNEQF
v_gene: TRBV7-8
len: 14

CDR3aa: ASSSNPGLAGGRVMDEQF
v_gene: TRBV7-3
len: 18

CDR3aa: AISRQGSGYGYT
v_gene: TRBV10-3
len: 12

CDR3aa: ASRPPGHVNQPQH
v_gene: TRBV19
len: 13

CDR3aa: ASSAPYPTSGARGLDTQY
v_gene: TRBV5-4
len: 18

CDR3aa: ASSLAGQLGNTIY
v_gene: TRBV3-1/TRBV3-2
len: 13

CDR3aa: ASSLKYISPSGANVLT
v_gene: TRBV27
len: 16

CDR3aa: ASSSSGSNTGELF
v_gene: TRBV5-1
len: 13